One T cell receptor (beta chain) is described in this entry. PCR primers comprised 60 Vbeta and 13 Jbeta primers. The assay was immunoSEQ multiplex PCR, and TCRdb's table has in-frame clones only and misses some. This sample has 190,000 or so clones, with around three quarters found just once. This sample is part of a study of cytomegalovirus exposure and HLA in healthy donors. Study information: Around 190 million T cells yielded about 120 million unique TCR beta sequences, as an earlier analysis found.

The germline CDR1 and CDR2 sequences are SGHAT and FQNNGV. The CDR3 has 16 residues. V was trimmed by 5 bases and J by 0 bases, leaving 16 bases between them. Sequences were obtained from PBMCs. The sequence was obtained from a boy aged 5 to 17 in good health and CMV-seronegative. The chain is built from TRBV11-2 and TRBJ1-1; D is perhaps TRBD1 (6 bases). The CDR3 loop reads CASSGLTGTLNTEAFF. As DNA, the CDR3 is TGTGCCAGCAGCGGACTGACCGGGACACTGAACACTGAAGCTTTCTTT.